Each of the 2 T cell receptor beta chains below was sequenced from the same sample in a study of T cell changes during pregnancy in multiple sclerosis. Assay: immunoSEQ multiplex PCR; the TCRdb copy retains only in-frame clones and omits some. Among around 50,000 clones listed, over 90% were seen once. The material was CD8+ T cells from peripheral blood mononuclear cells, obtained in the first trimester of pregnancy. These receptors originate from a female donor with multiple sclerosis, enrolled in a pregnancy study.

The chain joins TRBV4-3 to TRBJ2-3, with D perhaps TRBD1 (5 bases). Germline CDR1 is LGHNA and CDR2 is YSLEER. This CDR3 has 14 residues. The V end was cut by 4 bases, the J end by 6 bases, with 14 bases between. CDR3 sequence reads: CASSPNRPRDTQYF. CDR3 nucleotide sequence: TGCGCCAGCAGCCCGAACAGGCCGAGGGATACGCAGTATTTT.

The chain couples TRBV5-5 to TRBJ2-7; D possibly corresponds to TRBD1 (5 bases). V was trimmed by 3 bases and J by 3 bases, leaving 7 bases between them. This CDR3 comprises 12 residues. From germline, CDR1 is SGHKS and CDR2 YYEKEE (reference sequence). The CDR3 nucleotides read TGTGCCAGCAGCTCGACAGACTACGAGCAGTACTTC. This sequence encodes CASSSTDYEQYF. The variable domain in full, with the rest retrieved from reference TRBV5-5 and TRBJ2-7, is DAGVTQSPTHLIKTRGQQVTLRCSPISGHKSVSWYQQVLGQGPQFIFQYYEKEERGRGNFPDRFSARQFPNYSSELNVNALLLGDSALYLCASSSTDYEQYFGPGTRLTVT.